The text below deals with one TCR beta chain. Original processing notes: Reference gene primer amplification in the assay estimated nucleated cell counts. The protocol was immunoSEQ multiplex PCR, while the TCRdb copy is restricted to in-frame clones and leaves out a portion. For V, J and clone size, that table is used; D and trimming come from the DNA. The data hold roughly 52,000 clones, with around 90% observed a single time. Seattle patients were enrolled while actively infected and followed longitudinally. The data were obtained in a study of blood T cell repertoires in COVID-19. At the level of the study: The United States, Italy and Spain provided the acute and convalescent COVID-19 samples. T cells, B-cell-depleted T cells, or PBMCs provided the cDNA or gDNA that served as material.

The CDR3 spans 12 residues. Germline CDR1 reads MGHDK; CDR2 reads SYGVNS. With V trimmed by 5 bases and J by 8 bases, 5 bases remained unmatched. The chain uses TRBV25-1 and TRBJ1-2, with 7 bases that match TRBD1. Sequencing was done on a sample of peripheral blood. This receptor was obtained from a man aged 35 to 55 with COVID-19, enrolled during active disease. The CDR3 sequence: CASSKLTGGYTF. The CDR3 DNA reads TGTGCCAGCAGTAAACTGACAGGGGGCTACACCTTC.